What follows are 12 T cell receptor beta chains derived from one specimen sequenced in a study of regulatory T cells in long-lasting Graves disease. The time point here: persistent/refractory GD, antithyroid drugs over 5 years with positive TRAb. PBMC RNA was the source of the TCR library. iRepertoire HTBI primers and Arm-PCR of CDR3 regions built TCR beta libraries. MiXCR, run by TCRdb on the multiplex PCR reads, gives a single entry per CDR3 protein. The data show hundreds of thousands of distinct CDR3 sequences, about 19% seen once. Here the sequenced sample was peripheral blood mononuclear cells (PBMCs), taken when the disease was refractory, from a patient treated with antithyroid drugs. These receptors all come from a female donor with Graves disease.

The table lists this clonotype with a few counts. Lacking the conserved final phenylalanine or tryptophan, this CDR3 likely reflects a read error. The chain has TRBV9 and TRBJ2-7; D possibly matches TRBD1 or TRBD2 (6 bases each). The CDR3 contains 15 residues. Germline V gene sequence: CDR1 SGDLS, CDR2 YYNGEE. V was clipped by 0 bases and J by 2 bases, with 12 bases between them. CDR3 protein: CASSVAGGLAYEQYL. The CDR3 region has the DNA TGTGCCAGCAGCGTAGCCGGGGGCCTTGCCTACGAGCAGTACCTC.

This clonotype was counted at least ten times. The rearrangement uses TRBV6-1 and TRBJ1-1, with 7 bases identical to TRBD1. Looked up from germline, CDR1 is MNHNS and CDR2 is SASEGT. The CDR3 contains 13 residues. V lost 6 bases and J lost 3; bases outside the gene matches: 4. CDR3 region: CASRGGGYTEAFF. CDR3 coding DNA: TGTGCCAGCAGAGGAGGGGGCTACACTGAAGCTTTCTTT.

The chain joins TRBV7-2 to TRBJ2-2; D remains unclear. The germline V gene encodes CDR1 SGHTA and CDR2 FQGNSA. CDR3 length: 12 residues. V was pared by 3 bases and J by 10 bases, with 9 bases between. The CDR3 sequence: CASSFSLEELFF. The CDR3 DNA follows: TGTGCCAGCAGCTTCAGCTTGGAGGAGCTGTTTTTT.

This clonotype was seen ten or more times. The chain couples TRBV5-5 to TRBJ1-4; 11 bases are shared with TRBD1. The CDR3 has 19 amino acids. From germline, CDR1 is SGHKS and CDR2 YYEKEE (reference sequence). V was clipped by 3 bases and J by 8 bases; unmatched bases: 18. The CDR3 here is CASSSAQADRGRGREKLFF. In nucleotides, the CDR3 is TGTGCCAGCAGCTCGGCCCAGGCGGACAGGGGGCGAGGACGCGAAAAACTGTTTTTT.

The chain employs TRBV12-3 or TRBV12-4 and TRBJ2-1; 7 nucleotides agree with TRBD1. The V segment lost 4 bases and the J segment 0 bases; nucleotides outside the gene matches: 0. CDR3 length equals 14 residues. CDR3 in amino acids: CASSSGGSYNEQFF. CDR3 nucleotides: TGTGCCAGCAGTTCAGGGGGCTCCTACAATGAGCAGTTCTTC.

This rearrangement joins TRBV20-1 to TRBJ1-3; D is unresolved. Deletions cut 2 bases from V and 0 bases from J, with 8 bases between. Germline CDR1 and CDR2: DFQATT and SNEGSKA (reference sequence). The CDR3 is 14 amino acids. The CDR3 protein is CSARIPGSGNTIYF. DNA for the CDR3: TGCAGTGCTAGAATACCAGGCTCTGGAAACACCATATATTTT.

This clonotype has just a few counts. This chain uses TRBV20-1 with TRBJ2-1, with a possible D match to TRBD2 (7 bases). The CDR3 covers 15 residues. V was clipped by 6 bases and J by 9 bases, with 24 bases between them. Germline CDR1 reads DFQATT; CDR2 reads SNEGSKA (reference sequence). The CDR3 loop reads CSAGSRGGSAIEQFF. The CDR3 nucleotides read TGCAGTGCCGGCTCTCGCGGGGGCTCGGCCATTGAGCAGTTCTTC.

There are many counts of this clonotype. This rearrangement joins TRBV28 to TRBJ1-1; D perhaps matches TRBD1 (6 bases). The CDR3 has 14 residues. Germline lookup yields CDR1 MDHEN and CDR2 SYDVKM. V gave up 2 bases and J gave up 3 bases, with 10 bases separating them. The CDR3 DNA reads as TGTGCCAGCAGTTTACGGGGGCGGTACACTGAAGCTTTCTTT. This sequence encodes CASSLRGRYTEAFF.

The V and J genes are TRBV7-9 and TRBJ1-3; 9 nucleotides align to TRBD1. CDR3 length equals 17 residues. The germline V gene has CDR1 SEHNR and CDR2 FQNEAQ (reference sequence). Unmatched junction bases numbered 11, after V lost 5 bases and J lost 3 bases. The CDR3, as DNA: TGTGCCAGCAGCAAAATCCGGGACAGGGTCTTTGGAAACACCATATATTTT. Translation: CASSKIRDRVFGNTIYF.

The sample holds a few counts of this clonotype. V gene TRBV28 combines with J gene TRBJ2-4, with 7 bases matching TRBD2. J gave up 8 bases and V 6 bases, and 25 bases lay outside the gene matches. The V gene's germline CDR1 is MDHEN and CDR2 SYDVKM. The CDR3 contains 19 residues. CDR3 residues: CASSLRRGEPWRESDIQYF. CDR3 nucleotide sequence: TGTGCCAGCAGCCTTCGACGGGGGGAACCCTGGCGGGAGTCCGACATTCAGTACTTC.

In regard to this clonotype: A much bigger clone sits one base away, suggesting this may be a read error. J is TRBJ2-7 and V is TRBV11-2, with D unclear. There are 11 residues in the CDR3. Germline assignment: CDR1 SGHAT and CDR2 FQNNGV. CDR3 amino acids: CVSTTTSEQYF. CDR3 coding DNA: TGTGTCAGCACCACAACCTCCGAGCAGTACTTC.

This clonotype was counted ten times or more. The genes are TRBV11-2 and TRBJ2-5; a weak D match, TRBD1 (6 bases). The CDR3 is 15 residues long. CDR1 and CDR2 from the germline V gene are SGHAT and FQNNGV. The V end lost 0 bases, the J end lost 2 bases, and 10 bases lay between the germline ends. The CDR3 DNA reads TGTGCCAGCAGCTTAGATAGGGGGTGGCAAGAGACCCAGTACTTC. This translates into CASSLDRGWQETQYF.